The rows below give T cell receptor beta chains drawn from one sample of a study of blood T cell repertoires in COVID-19. Generated by immunoSEQ multiplex PCR, the TCRdb table keeps only in-frame clones and is missing some. The sample lists about 220,000 clones, over 75% occurring once. Sequencing was done on a sample of peripheral blood. These receptors originate from a woman in her 70s with COVID-19, enrolled during active disease. CDR3s include the opening cysteine and the closing phenylalanine or tryptophan. Fields, in order: V gene, D gene, clone size, J gene, CDR3 DNA, CDR3 protein. A D gene is named only where the DNA matches it firmly. The size field is filled for only some rows; it gives once, few, many or a size class.

TRBV5-1,NA,NA,TRBJ1-4,TGCGCCAGCAGCTTGGGGGGGAGGACTAATGAAAAACTGTTTTTT,CASSLGGRTNEKLFF
TRBV6-6,NA,NA,TRBJ1-5,TGTGCCAGCAGTCCACAGGGCGTCGCCAATCAGCCCCAGCATTTT,CASSPQGVANQPQHF
TRBV10-3,NA,NA,TRBJ1-6,TGTGCCATCAGTGAGTCCACAGACAATAATTCACCCCTCCACTTT,CAISESTDNNSPLHF
TRBV27,NA,NA,TRBJ1-5,TGTGCCAGCAGGGGAGATCAGGGCAATCAGCCCCAGCATTTT,CASRGDQGNQPQHF
TRBV19,TRBD1,once,TRBJ1-2,TGTGCCAGTCGCGAGACAGGGGTCTATGGCTACACCTTC,CASRETGVYGYTF
TRBV3-1/TRBV3-2,NA,NA,TRBJ1-1,TGTGCCAGCAGCCAAGGGGCGACAGAAGCTTTCTTT,CASSQGATEAFF
TRBV3-1/TRBV3-2,NA,NA,TRBJ1-1,TGTGCCAGCAGCCAATCGCCCTCGCGGGGGGTTGAAGCTTTCTTT,CASSQSPSRGVEAFF
TRBV6-2/TRBV6-3,TRBD1,NA,TRBJ2-7,TGTGCCAGCAGTTACAGGGGGACAGTCACCTACGAGCAGTACTTC,CASSYRGTVTYEQYF
TRBV5-1,NA,few,TRBJ2-3,TGCGCCAGCAGCTCGGGAGATACGCAGTATTTT,CASSSGDTQYF
TRBV18,NA,NA,TRBJ1-1,TGTGCCAGCTCACCAGCCAGGGGTACAGACACTGAAGCTTTCTTT,CASSPARGTDTEAFF
TRBV6-5,TRBD1,NA,TRBJ1-5,TGTGCCAGCAGTCCACAGGGGGCGGTTAATCAGCCCCAGCATTTT,CASSPQGAVNQPQHF
TRBV19,TRBD1,NA,TRBJ2-7,TGTGCCAGTAGTATAGGAGGAACAGGGGGTACCGAGCAGTACTTC,CASSIGGTGGTEQYF
TRBV12-3/TRBV12-4,NA,NA,TRBJ1-1,TGTGCCAGCAGTCGACAGGTGAACACTGAAGCTTTCTTT,CASSRQVNTEAFF